These 29 T cell receptor beta chains were all obtained from the same sample, sequenced in a study of T cell responses to AZD1222 COVID-19 vaccine (dated by TCRdb to 2020 to 2022). Receptors were amplified or captured by the immunoSEQ multiplex PCR assay. TCRdb's version of the immuneACCESS table is confined to in-frame rearrangements and falls short of the full clone set. An unresolved V gene accounts for under half of the shortfall where checked; the remainder is of unknown origin. The sample table records approximately 150,000 clones; about 83% of these occur just once. 1.1% of the sample comes from the top ten. The time point label here, explained by the study, means: about 28 days (+/-7) after the second vaccine dose. The source material was peripheral blood, sampled 28 days after the second AZD1222 dose. Source of these receptors: an adult who received the AZD1222 COVID-19 vaccine.

This clone was found once. CDR3 protein: CASRKSEGSNQPQHF. The CDR3 bases are TGTGCCAGCAGAAAAAGCGAGGGGAGCAATCAGCCCCAGCATTTT. The chain joins TRBV2 to TRBJ1-5; maybe TRBD1 (5 bases). Germline V gives CDR1 SNHLY, CDR2 FYNNEI. Trimming removed 6 bases from V and 1 base from J, with 13 bases in between. The CDR3 is 15 amino acids.

Regarding this clone: Other nucleotide sequences in the sample specify the same CDR3. V gene TRBV12-3 or TRBV12-4 combines with J gene TRBJ2-7; perhaps TRBD2 as D (5 bases). The CDR3 has 11 residues. Trimming removed 6 bases at V and 4 bases at J, with 7 bases between. CDR3 DNA: TGTGCCAGCAGCCGAGGGTACGAGCAGTACTTC. It encodes CASSRGYEQYF.

J is TRBJ1-6 and V is TRBV5-1, with D tentatively TRBD1 (5 bases). Germline CDR1 SGHRS, CDR2 YFSETQ. The CDR3 is 17 amino acids. V was shortened by 0 bases and J by 2 bases, with 12 bases between the two germline ends. The CDR3 sequence is CASSLVGAGAYNSPLHF. The CDR3 bases are TGCGCCAGCAGCTTGGTTGGGGCGGGGGCCTATAATTCACCCCTCCACTTT. Combining the CDR3 with reference TRBV5-1 and TRBJ1-6 gives the whole variable domain KAGVTQTPRYLIKTRGQQVTLSCSPISGHRSVSWYQQTPGQGLQFLFEYFSETQRNKGNFPGRFSGRQFSNSRSEMNVSTLELGDSALYLCASSLVGAGAYNSPLHFGNGTRLTVT.

The rearrangement joins TRBV6-5 to TRBJ2-1, with D maybe TRBD2 (5 bases). The ends were cut back, 10 bases at V and 5 bases at J, with 12 bases in the middle. Germline loops: CDR1 MNHEY, CDR2 SVGAGI. The CDR3 extends over 12 amino acids. As DNA, the CDR3 is TGTGCCACCGGGGAACGGCACAATGAGCAGTTCTTC. Translation gives CATGERHNEQFF.

The J gene is TRBJ2-3, the V gene TRBV6-1; a possible D gene is TRBD2 (6 bases). The germline V gene encodes CDR1 MNHNS and CDR2 SASEGT. The CDR3 totals 12 residues. V lost 3 bases to trimming and J lost 6 bases, with 7 bases between them. CDR3 protein: CASSDAGDTQYF. CDR3 in DNA: TGTGCCAGCAGTGATGCGGGGGATACGCAGTATTTT.

A remark on this clone: The sample contains more than one DNA sequence encoding this CDR3. The chain combines TRBV18 with TRBJ1-5; no definite D call. This CDR3 has 13 amino acids. V was cut by 2 bases and J by 1 base, with 3 bases left in between. Germline CDR1 and CDR2: KGHSH and LQKENI. The CDR3 reads CASSPGSNQPQHF. For the CDR3, the DNA is TGTGCCAGCTCACCAGGGAGCAATCAGCCCCAGCATTTT.

V is TRBV4-1 and J is TRBJ2-7, with a possible D match to TRBD2 (5 bases). Between the trimmed V and J ends, which lost 4 bases and 5 bases, there was a span of 18 bases. There are 15 residues in the CDR3. Germline V gene data show CDR1 as MGHRA and CDR2 as YSYEKL. CDR3 amino acids: CASSLQRAPLDEQYF. CDR3 sequence (DNA): TGCGCCAGCAGCCTACAGAGGGCACCTCTGGACGAGCAGTACTTC.

V and J are TRBV4-3 and TRBJ2-2; 8 positions agree with TRBD1. V trimming: 0 bases; J trimming: 4 bases; junction bases outside the gene matches: 1. CDR3 size: 15 residues. The germline V gene encodes CDR1 LGHNA and CDR2 YSLEER. The CDR3 DNA reads TGCGCCAGCAGCCAAGACAGGGGGCTCACCGGGGAGCTGTTTTTT. Translating it yields CASSQDRGLTGELFF.

This rearrangement joins TRBV13 to TRBJ2-7; 8 bases agree with TRBD2. The CDR3 length is 13 residues. Germline V gene sequence: CDR1 PRHDT, CDR2 FYEKMQ (reference sequence). V dropped 7 bases and J dropped 4; count of bases not matched to a gene: 6. The CDR3 DNA is TGTGCCAGCAAGGTGCGGGGGGCGTACGAGCAGTACTTC. This gives the protein CASKVRGAYEQYF.

This rearrangement joins TRBV7-2 to TRBJ2-7; D not resolved. V was pared by 5 bases and J by 3 bases, with 14 bases between. CDR1 SGHTA and CDR2 FQGNSA come from the germline V gene. The length of the CDR3 is 14 residues. The CDR3: CASSLGDKYYEQYF. The CDR3 coding sequence is TGTGCCAGCAGCCTCGGAGACAAATACTACGAGCAGTACTTC.

This rearrangement joins TRBV28 to TRBJ2-1; TRBD1 might be the D (5 bases). Deletions cut 3 bases from V and 1 base from J, with 7 bases between. Germline-derived CDR1 and CDR2 are MDHEN and SYDVKM. The CDR3 has 14 amino acids. CDR3 DNA sequence: TGTGCCAGCAGTTTGTACAGGTCCTACAATGAGCAGTTCTTC. It yields the protein CASSLYRSYNEQFF.

The chain couples TRBV6-5 to TRBJ2-2, with unresolved D. CDR3 length equals 12 residues. V dropped 4 bases and J dropped 7 bases, with 7 bases sitting between them. The germline gives CDR1 MNHEY, CDR2 SVGAGI. This chain's CDR3 is CASSSFGGELFF. CDR3 in DNA: TGTGCCAGCAGTTCCTTCGGCGGGGAGCTGTTTTTT.

This chain uses TRBV6-6 with TRBJ1-6; 8 bases are shared with TRBD1. Trimming cost V 5 bases and J 7 bases; bases outside gene matches: 13. The CDR3 sequence is 17 residues long. CDR1 and CDR2 (germline): MNHNY, SVGAGI (reference sequence). The CDR3 here is CASSHEAGGVHNSPLHF. The DNA for the CDR3 is TGTGCCAGCAGTCACGAGGCAGGGGGCGTTCACAATTCACCCCTCCACTTT.

This chain links TRBV10-1 with TRBJ2-6; D not certain. CDR1 is WNHNN, CDR2 SYGVQD, per germline (reference sequence). CDR3 length: 16 residues. V lost 3 bases to trimming and J lost 0 bases, with 9 bases between them. The CDR3 DNA is TGCGCCAGCAGTGACAGCCGATTCTCTGGGGCCAACGTCCTGACTTTC. Translation: CASSDSRFSGANVLTF.

V usage is TRBV7-9 and J usage is TRBJ2-5, with D possibly being TRBD1 or TRBD2 (5 bases each). Trimming shortened V by 1 base and J by 5 bases, and 14 bases separated the two germline ends. Germline CDR1 reads SEHNR; CDR2 reads FQNEAQ (reference sequence). This CDR3 region has 15 residues. CDR3: CASSLGQAAGETQYF. For the CDR3, the DNA is TGTGCCAGCAGCTTAGGACAAGCGGCAGGGGAGACCCAGTACTTC.

The chain is built from TRBV5-6 and TRBJ2-1; D call uncertain. V dropped 1 base and J dropped 4 bases, with 6 bases sitting between them. The germline gives CDR1 SGHDT, CDR2 YYEEEE. This CDR3 comprises 13 residues. The CDR3 coding sequence is TGTGCCAGCAGCTTGACCGAGTACAATGAGCAGTTCTTC. Protein product: CASSLTEYNEQFF.

Here the CDR3 reads CASEGGSSYEQYF. For the CDR3, the DNA is TGTGCCAGTGAAGGGGGCTCAAGCTACGAGCAGTACTTC. The chain has TRBV7-9 and TRBJ2-7; TRBD1 agrees at 7 bases. Germline V gene data show CDR1 as SEHNR and CDR2 as FQNEAQ (reference sequence). J was trimmed by 3 bases and V by 9 bases; bases with no gene match: 8. The CDR3 spans 13 residues. The full variable domain, its missing parts supplied by reference TRBV7-9 and TRBJ2-7, is DTGVSQNPRHKITKRGQNVTFRCDPISEHNRLYWYRQTLGQGPEFLTYFQNEAQLEKSRLLSDRFSAERPKGSFSTLEIQRTEQGDSAMYLCASEGGSSYEQYFGPGTRLTVT.

The rearrangement uses TRBV6-5 and TRBJ1-1; no definite D call. V was shortened by 1 base and J by 7 bases, with 10 bases between the two germline ends. The CDR3 consists of 13 residues. The germline gives CDR1 MNHEY, CDR2 SVGAGI. The CDR3 loop is CASSYYNWDEAFF. The CDR3 DNA is TGTGCCAGCAGTTACTACAATTGGGATGAAGCTTTCTTT.

The chain has TRBV5-1 and TRBJ1-2; tentative D call: TRBD1 (5 bases). This CDR3 is 17 amino acids long. The ends were cut back, 5 bases at V and 6 bases at J, with 26 bases in the middle. The V gene's germline CDR1 is SGHRS and CDR2 YFSETQ. The CDR3 coding sequence is TGCGCCAGCAGTCCGGGAGTCCGTGAGGGGATGGGAAATGGCTACACCTTC. The encoded protein is CASSPGVREGMGNGYTF.

V gene TRBV6-5 combines with J gene TRBJ2-7; D possibly corresponds to TRBD2 (6 bases). This CDR3 has 15 amino acids. The V gene's germline CDR1 is MNHEY and CDR2 SVGAGI. Trimming removed 2 bases at V and 2 bases at J, with 13 bases between. The CDR3, as DNA: TGTGCCAGCAGTTACACGGGACTCCAGGCCTACGAGCAGTACTTC. Translation gives CASSYTGLQAYEQYF.

The rearrangement links TRBV23-1 to TRBJ1-1, with 9 positions matching TRBD1. TRBV23-1 qualifies as an ORF whose function is uncertain. With V trimmed by 7 bases and J by 4 bases, 13 bases remained unmatched. The CDR3 spans 16 residues. The DNA for the CDR3 is TGCGCCAGCACCCCGACGGGACAGGGAATTTTCACTGAAGCTTTCTTT. Translated, it gives CASTPTGQGIFTEAFF.

The V call is TRBV5-4, the J call TRBJ1-1; a weak D match, TRBD1 (5 bases). V lost 2 bases and J lost 0, with 11 bases in between. The germline CDR1 and CDR2 sequences are SGHNT and YYREEE (reference sequence). The CDR3 has 15 residues. DNA of the CDR3: TGTGCCAGCAGCTTAGGGACGGGAATGAACACTGAAGCTTTCTTT. This translates into CASSLGTGMNTEAFF.

The gene calls are TRBV7-8 and TRBJ1-3; the D is unclear. CDR1 and CDR2 from the germline V gene are SGHVS and FQNEAQ. Trimming cost V 1 base and J 0 bases, with 7 bases left between them. The CDR3 consists of 15 residues. CDR3 nucleotide sequence: TGTGCCAGCAGCTTAGGTGGGAACTCTGGAAACACCATATATTTT. This sequence encodes CASSLGGNSGNTIYF.

This sequence joins TRBV12-3 or TRBV12-4 and TRBJ2-7; tentatively, D is TRBD1 or TRBD2 (5 bases each). V gave up 5 bases and J gave up 2 bases, with 10 bases separating them. There are 13 residues in the CDR3. CDR3 amino acids: CASSPGRTYEQYF. The DNA of the CDR3 is TGTGCCAGCAGTCCGGGGCGTACCTACGAGCAGTACTTC.

The chain carries TRBV7-9 and TRBJ2-3; no definite D call. CDR1 is SEHNR and CDR2 is FQNEAQ in the germline V gene (reference sequence). The CDR3 loop spans 15 amino acids. Deletions cut 5 bases from V and 3 bases from J, with 15 bases between. CDR3: CASSPGILETDTQYF. CDR3 DNA: TGTGCCAGCAGCCCGGGCATCCTGGAGACAGATACGCAGTATTTT.

The table lists this clone with a few counts. This chain links TRBV7-9 with TRBJ1-2, with a tentative D call TRBD1 (5 bases). Germline V CDR1 and CDR2: SEHNR, FQNEAQ (reference sequence). Trimming took 4 bases from V and 2 from J, leaving 17 bases between them. CDR3 length equals 16 residues. CDR3 sequence: CASSYPGGYSNYGYTF. CDR3 bases: TGTGCCAGCAGCTACCCGGGGGGTTATTCGAACTATGGCTACACCTTC.

The V gene is TRBV7-8, the J gene TRBJ2-2; D is unclear. The length of the CDR3 is 13 residues. Between the trimmed V and J ends, which lost 2 bases and 6 bases, there was a span of 7 bases. CDR1 is SGHVS and CDR2 is FQNEAQ in the germline V gene. This chain's CDR3 is CASSLWVAGELFF. The CDR3 DNA is TGTGCCAGCAGCTTATGGGTAGCCGGGGAGCTGTTTTTT.

This chain connects TRBV4-2 to TRBJ1-3; TRBD1 matches at 7 bases. CDR3 length equals 15 residues. Germline loops: CDR1 LGHNA, CDR2 YNFKEQ. V gave up 1 base and J gave up 1 base; unmatched junction bases: 1. The CDR3, as DNA: TGTGCCAGCAGCCAAGCCAGGGGGTCTGGAAACACCATATATTTT. Its protein product is CASSQARGSGNTIYF.

This chain connects TRBV19 to TRBJ2-7, with 7 bases that match TRBD1. The CDR3 consists of 14 residues. The trim removed 5 bases at V and 6 bases at J, leaving 10 bases unmatched. Germline lookup yields CDR1 LNHDA and CDR2 SQIVND (reference sequence). The CDR3 reads CASSLRQGQGEQYF. CDR3 in DNA: TGTGCCAGTAGTCTCAGACAGGGTCAGGGCGAGCAGTACTTC.